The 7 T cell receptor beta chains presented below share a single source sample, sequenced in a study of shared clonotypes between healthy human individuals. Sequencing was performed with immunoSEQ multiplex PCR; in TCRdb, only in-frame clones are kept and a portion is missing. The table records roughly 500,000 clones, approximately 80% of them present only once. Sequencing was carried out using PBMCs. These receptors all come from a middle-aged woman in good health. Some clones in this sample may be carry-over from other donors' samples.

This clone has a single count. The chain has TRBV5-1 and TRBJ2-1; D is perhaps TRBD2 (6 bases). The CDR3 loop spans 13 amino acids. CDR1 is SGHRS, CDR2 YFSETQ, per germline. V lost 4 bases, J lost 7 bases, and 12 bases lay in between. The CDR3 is CASSPIGGNEQFF. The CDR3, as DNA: TGCGCCAGCAGCCCTATTGGGGGGAATGAGCAGTTCTTC.

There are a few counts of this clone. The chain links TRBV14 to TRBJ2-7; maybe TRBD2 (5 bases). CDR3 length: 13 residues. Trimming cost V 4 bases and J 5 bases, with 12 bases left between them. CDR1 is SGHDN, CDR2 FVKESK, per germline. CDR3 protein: CASSLFYGDEQYF. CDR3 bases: TGTGCCAGCAGCCTTTTTTACGGGGACGAGCAGTACTTC. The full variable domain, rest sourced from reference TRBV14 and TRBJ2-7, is EAGVTQFPSHSVIEKGQTVTLRCDPISGHDNLYWYRRVMGKEIKFLLHFVKESKQDESGMPNNRFLAERTGGTYSTLKVQPAELEDSGVYFCASSLFYGDEQYFGPGTRLTVT.

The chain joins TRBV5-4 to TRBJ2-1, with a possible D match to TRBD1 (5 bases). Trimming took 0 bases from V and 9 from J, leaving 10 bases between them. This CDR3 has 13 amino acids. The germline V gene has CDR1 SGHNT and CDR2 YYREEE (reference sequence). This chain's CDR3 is CASSLAGFGEQFF. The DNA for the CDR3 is TGTGCCAGCAGCTTGGCAGGGTTCGGTGAGCAGTTCTTC.

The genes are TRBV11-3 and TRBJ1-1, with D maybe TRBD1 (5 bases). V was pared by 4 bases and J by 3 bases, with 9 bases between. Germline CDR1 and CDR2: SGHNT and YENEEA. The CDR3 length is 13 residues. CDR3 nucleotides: TGTGCCAGCAGCTACGACAGCGACACTGAAGCTTTCTTT. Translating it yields CASSYDSDTEAFF.

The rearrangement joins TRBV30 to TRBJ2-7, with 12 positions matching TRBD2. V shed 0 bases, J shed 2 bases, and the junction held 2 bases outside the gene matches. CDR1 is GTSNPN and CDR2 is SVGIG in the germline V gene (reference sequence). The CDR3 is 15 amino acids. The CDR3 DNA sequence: TGTGCCTGGAGTGTAGGACTAGCGGGAACCTACGAGCAGTACTTC. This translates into CAWSVGLAGTYEQYF.

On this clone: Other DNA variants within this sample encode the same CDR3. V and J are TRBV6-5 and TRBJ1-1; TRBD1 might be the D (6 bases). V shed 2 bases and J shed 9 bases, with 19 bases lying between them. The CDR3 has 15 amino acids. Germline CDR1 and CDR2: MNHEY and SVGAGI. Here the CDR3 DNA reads TGTGCCAGCAGTTACGGTTTCAGGGGCGCGGGGAAAGCTTTCTTT. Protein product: CASSYGFRGAGKAFF.

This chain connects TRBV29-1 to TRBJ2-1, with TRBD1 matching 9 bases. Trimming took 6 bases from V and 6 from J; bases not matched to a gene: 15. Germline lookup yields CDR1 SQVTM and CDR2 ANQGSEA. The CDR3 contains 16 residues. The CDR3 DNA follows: TGCAGCGTAGATAACAGGGGGCGAACAGCGATCAATGAGCAGTTCTTC. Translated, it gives CSVDNRGRTAINEQFF.